This note documents a single T cell receptor (beta chain) sequence. Its target is unknown. The protocol was immunoSEQ multiplex PCR, while the TCRdb copy is restricted to in-frame clones and leaves out a portion. The sample holds roughly 180,000 clones, 70% to 90% seen once. The data stem from a study of Ad26.COV2.S vaccination and SARS-CoV-2 variants. Study conclusions and caveats: Spike-specific CD8+ and CD4+ T cell responses reportedly showed substantial breadth after vaccination.

Germline V gives CDR1 SGHNT, CDR2 YYREEE (reference sequence). The V and J ends lost 6 bases and 3 bases respectively, with 16 bases between them. The CDR3 is 16 residues long. The chain employs TRBV5-4 and TRBJ1-6; tentatively, D is TRBD1 (6 bases). The source is a human donor who had recovered from COVID-19. The sequencing here drew on peripheral blood, taken after recovery from COVID-19. Here the CDR3 DNA reads TGTGCCAGCACTTCTGGGCAGGGGAACTATAATTCACCCCTCCACTTT. Translated: CASTSGQGNYNSPLHF.